One and the same sample provided the 7 T cell receptor beta chains below, sequenced in a study of blood T cell repertoires in COVID-19. TCRdb's table, derived via immunoSEQ multiplex PCR, lists solely in-frame clones and lacks some. The repertoire holds 120,000 or so clones, with roughly 85% as singletons. Source material: peripheral blood. These TCRs come from a man at least 80 years old with active or convalescent COVID-19.

By frequency in the sample, this clone is medium-sized. This chain joins TRBV10-3 and TRBJ2-1, with 11 bases that match TRBD2. This CDR3 region has 17 residues. Germline values: CDR1 ENHRY, CDR2 SYGVKD. V shed 7 bases, J shed 10 bases, and the junction held 18 bases outside the gene matches. CDR3 coding DNA: TGTGCCATCACGGAGGTTAGCGGTAGCGGGAGGGCCGGGGAGCAGTTCTTC. It encodes CAITEVSGSGRAGEQFF.

The chain recombines TRBV4-1 with TRBJ1-4; D gene ambiguous. The CDR3 extends over 16 amino acids. CDR1 and CDR2 (germline): MGHRA, YSYEKL. Trimming took 5 bases from V and 3 from J, leaving 16 bases between them. The CDR3 region is CASSADNAGANEKLFF. CDR3 bases: TGCGCCAGCAGCGCCGACAACGCGGGAGCTAATGAAAAACTGTTTTTT.

This sequence joins TRBV9 and TRBJ1-1; D unresolved. Germline V gene data show CDR1 as SGDLS and CDR2 as YYNGEE. The CDR3 is made up of 12 amino acids. Trimming took off 3 bases at V and 3 bases at J, with 6 bases between the two ends. The CDR3 protein is CASSALDTEAFF. The CDR3 DNA reads as TGTGCCAGCAGCGCTCTTGACACTGAAGCTTTCTTT.

The CDR3 reads CASSLFGTGVTNEKLFF. The CDR3 DNA sequence: TGTGCCAGCAGTTTATTTGGGACAGGGGTGACTAATGAAAAACTGTTTTTT. The V call is TRBV27, the J call TRBJ1-4, with 10 bases that match TRBD1. Trimming cost V 1 base and J 2 bases; bases outside gene matches: 4. The CDR3 runs 17 residues. Germline loops: CDR1 MNHEY, CDR2 SMNVEV (reference sequence).

This clone has a handful of counts. The rearrangement links TRBV7-2 to TRBJ2-2, with 9 nucleotides matching TRBD1. CDR3 length: 17 amino acids. After removal of 5 bases from V and 5 bases from J, the junction contained 12 bases not matched to a gene. Germline CDR1 is SGHTA and CDR2 is FQGNSA. The CDR3 sequence: CASSITPGTGRTGELFF. For the CDR3, the DNA is TGTGCCAGCAGCATCACCCCCGGGACAGGGCGTACCGGGGAGCTGTTTTTT.

This clone was counted between two and nine times. This sequence joins TRBV20-1 and TRBJ1-5, with TRBD1 matching over 9 bases. Germline V CDR1 and CDR2: DFQATT, SNEGSKA (reference sequence). This CDR3 has 15 amino acids. The trim removed 3 bases at V and 7 bases at J, leaving 10 bases unmatched. The CDR3, as DNA: TGCAGTGCTAGTAGGGGCATAACAGGGGGCCAGCCCCAGCATTTT. This gives the protein CSASRGITGGQPQHF.

The V gene is TRBV28, the J gene TRBJ1-2; 9 nucleotides align to TRBD1. V dropped 4 bases and J dropped 4; count of bases not matched to a gene: 1. Per germline, CDR1 MDHEN and CDR2 SYDVKM. The CDR3 covers 13 residues. CDR3 in amino acids: CASSSGQGYGYTF. The CDR3, as DNA: TGTGCCAGCAGTTCGGGACAGGGCTATGGCTACACCTTC.